The 4 T cell receptor beta chains below all came from one sample that was sequenced in a study of T cell repertoires in cytomegalovirus infection. TCRdb recomputed calls from the reads with MiXCR, one row per CDR3 protein. The table lists 160,000 or so distinct CDR3 sequences, 15% to 20% of them singletons. The sequenced sample consisted of CD8+ T cells from PBMCs. Every receptor here comes from a human donor in good health (CMV status not recorded). Some clones in this sample may be carry-over from other donors' samples.

Many counts were recorded for this clonotype. The chain recombines TRBV27 with TRBJ2-7; D is uncertain. Germline lookup yields CDR1 MNHEY and CDR2 SMNVEV (reference sequence). Trimming shortened V by 0 bases and J by 0 bases, and 9 bases separated the two germline ends. The CDR3 totals 15 residues. CDR3 protein: CASSLSGASSYEQYF. The CDR3 coding sequence is TGTGCCAGCAGTTTATCTGGCGCGAGCTCCTACGAGCAGTACTTC.

This clonotype was seen at least ten times. The chain employs TRBV7-3 and TRBJ2-3, with TRBD2 matching 10 bases. The V gene's germline CDR1 is SGHTA and CDR2 FQGTGA. The CDR3 has 16 residues. V lost 8 bases, J lost 2 bases, and 10 bases stayed unmatched. The CDR3 coding sequence is TGTGCCAGCTACTTTCTAGCGGGGGCCTCCACAGATACGCAGTATTTT. Amino acids: CASYFLAGASTDTQYF.

The J gene is TRBJ2-3, the V gene TRBV7-2; no definite D call. The CDR3 is 15 amino acids. Between the trimmed V and J ends, which lost 10 bases and 1 base, there was a span of 18 bases. Germline V gives CDR1 SGHTA, CDR2 FQGNSA. CDR3 sequence: CATQPRNSGTDTQYF. Here the CDR3 DNA reads TGTGCCACCCAGCCCAGAAATAGTGGCACAGATACGCAGTATTTT.

This clonotype was observed a few times. The chain employs TRBV6-1 and TRBJ1-1; D gene ambiguous. The CDR3 is 13 residues long. Germline V gene data show CDR1 as MNHNS and CDR2 as SASEGT. Trimming removed 5 bases from V and 3 bases from J, with 10 bases in between. The CDR3 reads CASSFQVYTEAFF. The CDR3 DNA is TGTGCCAGCAGTTTTCAGGTCTACACTGAAGCTTTCTTT.